These 14 T cell receptor delta chains came from one sample sequenced in a study of gamma-delta chains in newborns, infants, children. TCRdb re-processed the reads using CATT. Of 4,000 to 6,000 delta-chain clones listed, 2.5% to 3% are singletons. Specimen: blood. The receptors originated from a child who was a newborn, infant or young child, either healthy, febrile or measles-vaccinated (not recorded which).

A note on this clone: Germline and junction disagree at one end, which may indicate a read error. The J gene is TRDJ3, the V gene TRDV2, with 8 bases matching TRDD3. Germline V gene lookup returns CDR1 GEAIGNYY and CDR2 EKD. This CDR3 has 20 amino acids. The CDR3 region has the DNA TGTGCCTGTGACACCGCGCACTGGGGGTCAAGCTCCTGGGACACCCGACAGGTGTTTTTC. This gives the protein CACDTAHWGSSSWDTRQVFF.

Only a few counts were recorded for this clone. Sequence at one end of the junction differs from germline and may be a read error. The chain employs TRDV2 and TRDJ3; the match to TRDD3 covers 8 bases. The germline V gene has CDR1 GEAIGNYY and CDR2 EKD. This CDR3 has 20 residues. CDR3 amino acids: CACDTVLGDTRSWDARQMFF. The CDR3 DNA reads as TGTGCCTGTGACACTGTCTTAGGGGATACTAGATCCTGGGACGCCCGACAGATGTTTTTC.

The table lists this clone with a few counts. V is TRDV1 and J is TRDJ3, with 13 bases fitting TRDD3. The CDR3 consists of 24 residues. Germline assignment: CDR1 TSWWSYY and CDR2 QGS. The trim removed 3 bases at V and 0 bases at J, leaving 17 bases unmatched. The CDR3 here is CALGDRPKLGDTRGSSWDTRQMFF. The DNA for the CDR3 is TGTGCTCTTGGGGACCGCCCTAAACTGGGGGATACGCGAGGAAGCTCCTGGGACACCCGACAGATGTTTTTC.

DNA of the CDR3: TGTGCCTGTGACACCGTGATCTACTGGGGGATAGTTCCCGATAAACTCATCTTT. Translated, it gives CACDTVIYWGIVPDKLIF. The chain links TRDV2 to TRDJ1; 11 bases are shared with TRDD3. The CDR3 is 18 residues long. Per the germline V gene, CDR1 is GEAIGNYY and CDR2 is EKD. J was trimmed by 3 bases and V by 0 bases; bases with no gene match: 11.

The J segment is TRDJ2; no V gene was assigned; TRDD3, as called in the table, went unchecked against the DNA. The CDR3 is 16 residues long. The CDR3 protein is CACDTGGQALTAQLFF. The CDR3 DNA follows: TGTGCCTGTGACACTGGGGGCCAAGCTTTGACAGCACAACTCTTCTTT.

This clone was counted only a few times. V is TRDV2 and J is TRDJ3, with 10 positions matching TRDD3. There are 21 residues in the CDR3. Germline CDR1 GEAIGNYY, CDR2 EKD. After removal of 1 base from V and 0 bases from J, the junction contained 11 bases not matched to a gene. DNA of the CDR3: TGTGCCTGTGACACGGTACTAACTGGGGGATCACTCTCCTGGGACACCCGACAGATGTTTTTC. Residues: CACDTVLTGGSLSWDTRQMFF.

Notes on this clone: At one end the junction does not follow the germline gene, possibly because of a read error. V usage is TRDV2 and J usage is TRDJ3, with 11 bases that match TRDD3. From germline, CDR1 is GEAIGNYY and CDR2 EKD. The CDR3 runs 20 residues. CDR3 coding DNA: TGTGCCTGTGACACCGTTCTGGGGGATACAAGCTCCTGGGACACCCGACAGGTGTTTTTC. Protein: CACDTVLGDTSSWDTRQVFF.

This clone was counted between two and nine times. V gene TRDV2 combines with J gene TRDJ3, with 9 positions matching TRDD3. The J gene, left out of TCRdb, was set here by checking the DNA against germline. The germline V gene encodes CDR1 GEAIGNYY and CDR2 EKD. With V trimmed by 1 base and J by 2 bases, 8 bases remained unmatched. CDR3 length: 19 residues. The CDR3 DNA reads TGTGCCTGTGACACGGCGGGGATACGTCGTACCTGGGACACCCGACAGATGTTTTTC. This codes for CACDTAGIRRTWDTRQMFF.

Within the sample, this clone is medium-sized. The identical CDR3 is also encoded by other nucleotide sequences in the sample. V gene TRDV2 combines with J gene TRDJ3, with 12 bases lining up with TRDD3. The CDR3 has 19 amino acids. Germline V CDR1 and CDR2: GEAIGNYY, EKD. J lost 1 base, V lost 0 bases, and 3 bases had no gene match. The CDR3 loop reads CACDTVLGDTSWDTRQMFF. CDR3 in DNA: TGTGCCTGTGACACCGTACTGGGGGATACATCCTGGGACACCCGACAGATGTTTTTC.

This clone has only a few counts. This chain uses TRDV1 with TRDJ1; 9 bases line up with TRDD3. The CDR3 totals 21 residues. J was trimmed by 0 bases and V by 0 bases; bases with no gene match: 17. Germline V lookup: CDR1 TSWWSYY, CDR2 QGS. For the CDR3, the DNA is TGTGCTCTTGGGGAACTTCAGTACTGGGGGACCAGGGGGCAGTACACCGATAAACTCATCTTT. Translated, it gives CALGELQYWGTRGQYTDKLIF.

CDR3 nucleotides: TGTGCCTGTGACCTCTGGGGGACCCGCTCCTGGGACACCCGACAGATGTTTTTC. Its translation: CACDLWGTRSWDTRQMFF. The chain has TRDV2 and TRDJ3, with 8 positions matching TRDD3. V lost 3 bases and J lost 0; bases outside the gene matches: 6. This CDR3 has 18 amino acids. In germline, CDR1 is GEAIGNYY, CDR2 EKD.

This clone turned up a few times. The rearrangement links TRDV1 to TRDJ1; TRDD3 matches 8 bases. CDR3 size: 16 residues. Germline V lookup: CDR1 TSWWSYY, CDR2 QGS. Trimming removed 3 bases from V and 1 base from J; junction bases left unmatched: 7. The CDR3 region is CALGDLYWGSTDKLIF. The DNA of the CDR3 is TGTGCTCTTGGGGATCTTTACTGGGGGTCCACCGATAAACTCATCTTT.

V and J are TRDV2 and TRDJ3; 9 bases line up with TRDD3. Trimming cost V 1 base and J 2 bases; bases outside gene matches: 2. This CDR3 is built from 17 residues. CDR1 is GEAIGNYY and CDR2 is EKD in the germline V gene. The CDR3 sequence is CACDTTGGTWDTRQMFF. CDR3 bases: TGTGCCTGTGACACGACTGGGGGAACCTGGGACACCCGACAGATGTTTTTC.

About this clone: The sample carries other DNA sequences with the same CDR3. The chain combines TRDV2 with TRDJ2; 11 bases map to TRDD3. The germline V gene encodes CDR1 GEAIGNYY and CDR2 EKD. CDR3 length equals 16 residues. With 1 base clipped from V and 3 bases from J, the junction kept 3 bases outside the gene matches. The CDR3, as DNA: TGTGCCTGTGACACGGTGGGGGATACGCTGACAGCACAACTCTTCTTT. It translates to CACDTVGDTLTAQLFF.